A single sample is the source of the 8 T cell receptor beta chains below, sequenced in a study of blood T cells in healthy people across ages. Through a sample-barcoded 5' primer and a J-beta primer mix, a second PCR was run for about 6 to 12 cycles. TCRdb re-derived calls from the 5' RACE reads in MiXCR, one entry per CDR3 protein. The sample consists of about 280,000 distinct CDR3 sequences, around 30% of them appearing once. The sequencing sample was made of blood. The source is a woman in her 70s in good health.

CDR3 region: CASSRDTPNTEAFF. The DNA of the CDR3 is TGTGCCAGCAGTCGCGACACCCCGAACACTGAAGCTTTCTTT. The chain links TRBV27 to TRBJ1-1; D call uncertain. The germline V gene encodes CDR1 MNHEY and CDR2 SMNVEV (reference sequence). V lost 5 bases, J lost 1 base, and 11 bases lay in between. The CDR3 extends over 14 amino acids.

This clonotype was seen a few times. CDR3 coding DNA: TGCAGTGCGCTGCCCCCGGGACAGGGAGAGACCCAGTACTTC. Protein: CSALPPGQGETQYF. This chain joins TRBV20-1 and TRBJ2-5; 9 bases align to TRBD1. CDR1 is DFQATT and CDR2 is SNEGSKA in the germline V gene (reference sequence). Germline trimming cut 6 bases from V and 4 bases from J; bases unmatched to any gene: 9. The CDR3 is made up of 14 amino acids.

Concerning this clonotype: The junction departs from germline at one end; a sequencing error may be responsible. V gene TRBV20-1 combines with J gene TRBJ2-5; possibly TRBD2 for D (6 bases). The J call is in doubt because the DNA end fits TRBJ2-1 better. The CDR3 has 13 amino acids. The germline V gene encodes CDR1 DFQATT and CDR2 SNEGSKA (reference sequence). The CDR3 DNA reads TGCAGCGGATCTAGCGACCTTTACAATGAACAGTTCTTC. This codes for CSGSSDLYNEQFF.

V gene TRBV27 combines with J gene TRBJ2-3, with D perhaps matching TRBD2 (6 bases). Trimming took off 2 bases at V and 3 bases at J, with 12 bases between the two ends. In germline, CDR1 is MNHEY, CDR2 SMNVEV (reference sequence). This CDR3 comprises 15 residues. CDR3 bases: TGTGCCAGCAGTTTAAAGGTTGGGACTACAGATACGCAGTATTTT. It is translated as CASSLKVGTTDTQYF.

The rearrangement links TRBV29-1 to TRBJ1-5; the D is unclear. The germline V and J ends were trimmed by 5 bases and 5 bases, with 19 bases remaining between them. The CDR3 extends over 15 amino acids. Germline V gene sequence: CDR1 SQVTM, CDR2 ANQGSEA. The CDR3 region is CSVISEGLSDQPQHF. CDR3 in DNA: TGCAGCGTTATCTCAGAAGGTTTAAGCGATCAGCCCCAGCATTTT. Using reference TRBV29-1 and TRBJ1-5 for the parts outside the CDR3, the full variable domain is SAVISQKPSRDICQRGTSLTIQCQVDSQVTMMFWYRQQPGQSLTLIATANQGSEATYESGFVIDKFPISRPNLTFSTLTVSNMSPEDSSIYLCSVISEGLSDQPQHFGDGTRLSIL.

This clonotype has a handful of counts. The CDR3: CASSLGPQKPQHF. CDR3 DNA sequence: TGTGCCAGCAGCTTAGGTCCCCAGAAGCCCCAGCATTTT. The chain couples TRBV13 to TRBJ1-5; D uncertain. Germline V gives CDR1 PRHDT, CDR2 FYEKMQ (reference sequence). The CDR3 spans 13 residues. Deletions cut 0 bases from V and 8 bases from J, with 8 bases between. The full variable domain, its missing parts supplied by reference TRBV13 and TRBJ1-5, is AAGVIQSPRHLIKEKRETATLKCYPIPRHDTVYWYQQGPGQDPQFLISFYEKMQSDKGSIPDRFSAQQFSDYHSELNMSSLELGDSALYFCASSLGPQKPQHFGDGTRLSIL.

This clonotype was detected many times. The gene calls are TRBV29-1 and TRBJ2-3; tentatively, D is TRBD1 (6 bases). CDR3 length: 14 amino acids. Trimming took off 1 base at V and 8 bases at J, with 16 bases between the two ends. The germline V gene encodes CDR1 SQVTM and CDR2 ANQGSEA. In DNA form, the CDR3 reads TGCAGCGTTGAAGGGTCAGGGGCAGAGAGTACGCAGTATTTT. Translating gives CSVEGSGAESTQYF.

In the case of this clonotype: One end of the junction varies from germline; a read error may be responsible. This chain uses TRBV18 with TRBJ2-5; 9 bases fit TRBD1. The end of the DNA fits TRBJ2-1 better, so the J call may be wrong. The CDR3 spans 15 residues. Germline CDR1 is KGHSH and CDR2 is LQKENI. CDR3 sequence reads: CASSPGQGSNNEQFF. For the CDR3, the DNA is TGTGCCAGCTCACCGGGACAGGGCTCCAACAATGAGCAGTTCTTC.